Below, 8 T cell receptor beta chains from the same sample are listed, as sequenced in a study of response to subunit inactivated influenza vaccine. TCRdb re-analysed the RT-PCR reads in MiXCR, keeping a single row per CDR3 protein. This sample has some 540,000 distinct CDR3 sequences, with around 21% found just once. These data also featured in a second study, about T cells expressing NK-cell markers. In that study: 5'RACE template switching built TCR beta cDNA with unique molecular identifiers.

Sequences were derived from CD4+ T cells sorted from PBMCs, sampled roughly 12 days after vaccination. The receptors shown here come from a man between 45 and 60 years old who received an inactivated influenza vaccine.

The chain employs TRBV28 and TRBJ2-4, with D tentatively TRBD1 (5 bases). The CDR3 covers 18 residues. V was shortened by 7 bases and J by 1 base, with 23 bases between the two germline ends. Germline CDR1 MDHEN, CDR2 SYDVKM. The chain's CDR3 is CASTAEQVPVWAKNIQYF. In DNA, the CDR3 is TGTGCCAGCACTGCAGAACAGGTGCCAGTCTGGGCCAAAAACATTCAGTACTTC.

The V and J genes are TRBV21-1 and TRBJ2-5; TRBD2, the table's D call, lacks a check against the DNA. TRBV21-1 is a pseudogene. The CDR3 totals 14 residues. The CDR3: CASSPPGGPETQYF. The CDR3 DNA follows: TGTGCCAGCAGCCCCCCGGGGGGGCCAGAGACCCAGTACTTC.

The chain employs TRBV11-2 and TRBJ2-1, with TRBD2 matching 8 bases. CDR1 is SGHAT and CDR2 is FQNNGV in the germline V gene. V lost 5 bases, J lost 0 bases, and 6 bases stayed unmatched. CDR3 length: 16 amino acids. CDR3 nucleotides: TGTGCCAGCAGCCCCGGTAGCGGGAACTCCTACAATGAGCAGTTCTTC. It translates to CASSPGSGNSYNEQFF.

The CDR3 protein is CASSLLGLARLYNEQFF. Written as DNA, the CDR3 is TGTGCCAGCAGTTTATTGGGACTAGCGAGACTATACAATGAGCAGTTCTTC. The rearrangement joins TRBV28 to TRBJ2-1; TRBD2 agrees at 10 bases. Germline values: CDR1 MDHEN, CDR2 SYDVKM. The CDR3 totals 17 residues. V lost 1 base to trimming and J lost 4 bases; unmatched junction nucleotides: 7. Full variable domain (remainder filled in from reference TRBV28 and TRBJ2-1): DVKVTQSSRYLVKRTGEKVFLECVQDMDHENMFWYRQDPGLGLRLIYFSYDVKMKEKGDIPEGYSVSREKKERFSLILESASTNQTSMYLCASSLLGLARLYNEQFFGPGTRLTVL.

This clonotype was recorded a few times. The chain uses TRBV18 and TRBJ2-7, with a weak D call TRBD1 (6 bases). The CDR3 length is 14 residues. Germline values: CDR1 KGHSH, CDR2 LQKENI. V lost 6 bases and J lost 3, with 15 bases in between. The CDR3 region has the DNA TGTGCCAGCTCCCCCCGGGACACCCACTACGAGCAGTACTTC. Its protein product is CASSPRDTHYEQYF.

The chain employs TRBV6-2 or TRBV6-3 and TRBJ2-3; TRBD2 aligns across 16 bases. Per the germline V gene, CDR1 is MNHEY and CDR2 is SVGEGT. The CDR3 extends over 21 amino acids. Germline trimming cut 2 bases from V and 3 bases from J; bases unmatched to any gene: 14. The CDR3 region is CASSYDSGTSGRARGTDTQYF. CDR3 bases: TGTGCCAGCAGTTACGACTCCGGGACTAGCGGGAGGGCCCGAGGAACAGATACGCAGTATTTT.

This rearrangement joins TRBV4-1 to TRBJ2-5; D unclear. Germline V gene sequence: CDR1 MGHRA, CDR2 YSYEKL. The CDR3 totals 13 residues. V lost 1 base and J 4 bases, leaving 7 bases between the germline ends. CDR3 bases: TGCGCCAGCAGCCAAGCAGTTCGAGAGACCCAGTACTTC. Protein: CASSQAVRETQYF.

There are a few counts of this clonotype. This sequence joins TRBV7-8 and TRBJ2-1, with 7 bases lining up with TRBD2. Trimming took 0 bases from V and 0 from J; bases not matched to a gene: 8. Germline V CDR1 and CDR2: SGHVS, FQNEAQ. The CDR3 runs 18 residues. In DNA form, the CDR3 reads TGTGCCAGCAGCTTAGCCCGTATCTGGGGGGGCTCCTACAATGAGCAGTTCTTC. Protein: CASSLARIWGGSYNEQFF.